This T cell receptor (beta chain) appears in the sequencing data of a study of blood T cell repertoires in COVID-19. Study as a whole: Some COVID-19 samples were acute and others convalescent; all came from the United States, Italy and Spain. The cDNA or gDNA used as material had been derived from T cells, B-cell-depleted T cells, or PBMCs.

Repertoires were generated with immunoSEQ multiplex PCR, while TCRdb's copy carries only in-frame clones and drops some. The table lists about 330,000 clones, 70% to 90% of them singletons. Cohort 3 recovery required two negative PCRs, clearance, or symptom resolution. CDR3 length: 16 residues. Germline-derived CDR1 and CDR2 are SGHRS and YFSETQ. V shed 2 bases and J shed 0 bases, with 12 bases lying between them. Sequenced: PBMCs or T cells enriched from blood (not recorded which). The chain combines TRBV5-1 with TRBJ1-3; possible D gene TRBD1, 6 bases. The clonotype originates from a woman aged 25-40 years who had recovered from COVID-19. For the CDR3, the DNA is TGCGCCAGCAGCTTTGACAGGACCCACTCTGGAAACACCATATATTTT. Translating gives CASSFDRTHSGNTIYF.